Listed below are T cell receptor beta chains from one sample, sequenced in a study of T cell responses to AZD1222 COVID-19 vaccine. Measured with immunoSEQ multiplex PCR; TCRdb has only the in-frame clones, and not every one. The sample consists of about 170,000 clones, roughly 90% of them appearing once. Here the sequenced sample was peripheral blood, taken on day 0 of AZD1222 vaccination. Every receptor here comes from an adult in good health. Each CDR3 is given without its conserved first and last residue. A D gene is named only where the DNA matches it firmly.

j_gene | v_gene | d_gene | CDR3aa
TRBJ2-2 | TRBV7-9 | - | ASSLGEANTGELF
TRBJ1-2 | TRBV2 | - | ASTKRDLRLGPQLYYGYT
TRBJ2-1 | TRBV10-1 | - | ATWVRQENEQF
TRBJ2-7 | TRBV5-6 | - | ASSLVYRSYEQY
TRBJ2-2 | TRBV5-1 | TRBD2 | ASSTRLAGGPNTGELF
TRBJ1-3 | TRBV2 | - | ASSQDGNSGNTIY
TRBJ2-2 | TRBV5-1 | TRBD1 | ASSLYPTGADTGELF
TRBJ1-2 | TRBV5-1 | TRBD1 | ASSYLFFSVGQGWAWYGYT
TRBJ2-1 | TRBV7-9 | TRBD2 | ASSFGLAVNNEQF
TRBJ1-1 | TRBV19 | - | ASSIAVTGPDVAF
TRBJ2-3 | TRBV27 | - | ASSLYSTTDTQY
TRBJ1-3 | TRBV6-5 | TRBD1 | ASSYDRASGNTIY
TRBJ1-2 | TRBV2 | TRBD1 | ASSRGQNNYGYT
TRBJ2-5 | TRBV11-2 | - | ASSPRGSRAGDETQY
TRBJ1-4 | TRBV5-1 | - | ASSSSVPTNEKLF
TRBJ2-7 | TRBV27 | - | ASSQTPYEQY
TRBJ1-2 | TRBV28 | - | ASSLSGYGYT
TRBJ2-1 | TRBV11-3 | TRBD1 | ASSLTGTGGGEQF
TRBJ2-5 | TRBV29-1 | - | SVETGREQETQY
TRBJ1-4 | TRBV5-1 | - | ASSLGLTVRDEKLF
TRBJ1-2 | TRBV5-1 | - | ASSLPGTGYGYT
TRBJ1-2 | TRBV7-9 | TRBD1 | ASSYQWDRGQGYT
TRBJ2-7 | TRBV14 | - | ASSQDLGTGSYEQY
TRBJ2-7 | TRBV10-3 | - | AISDQGRVTYEQY
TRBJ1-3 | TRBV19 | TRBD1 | ASSRDSPGRNTIY
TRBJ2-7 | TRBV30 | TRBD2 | AWQRLAGDEQY
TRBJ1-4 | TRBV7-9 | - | ASSLADGNEKLF
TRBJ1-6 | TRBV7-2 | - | ASSLVQGGNSPLH
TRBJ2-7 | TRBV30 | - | AWSVGEIYEQY
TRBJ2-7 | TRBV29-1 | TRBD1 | SVVRGLNEQY
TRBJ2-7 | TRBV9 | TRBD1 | ASSVRRQGALYEQY
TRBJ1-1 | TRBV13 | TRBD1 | ASSQRQGVSEAF
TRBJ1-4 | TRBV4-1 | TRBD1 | ASKTGRSTNEKLF
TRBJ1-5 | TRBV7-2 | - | ASSLGQHQPQH
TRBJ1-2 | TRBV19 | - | ASRRDYGYT
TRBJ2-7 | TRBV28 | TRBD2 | ASKREDRPYEQY
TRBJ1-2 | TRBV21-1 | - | ASSKGGSYNYGYT
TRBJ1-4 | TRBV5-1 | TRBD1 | ASSLDETGMTNEKLF
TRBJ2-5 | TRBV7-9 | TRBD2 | ASSPTGTSEDQETQY
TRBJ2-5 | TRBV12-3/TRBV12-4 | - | ASSPRGETQY
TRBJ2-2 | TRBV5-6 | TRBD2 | ASSLEPFSREKYTGELF
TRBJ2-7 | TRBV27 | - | ASSFGSDFGEQY
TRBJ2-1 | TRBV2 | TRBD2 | ASSELAAYNEQF
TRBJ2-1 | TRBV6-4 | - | ASITAEQF
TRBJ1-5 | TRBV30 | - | AWTSQGTQPQH
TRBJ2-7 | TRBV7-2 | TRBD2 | ASSLVAGGYEQY
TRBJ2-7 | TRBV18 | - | ASSPPGIAYEQY
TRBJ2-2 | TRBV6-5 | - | ASNAQGNTGELF
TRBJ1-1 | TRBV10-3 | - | AISATGTEAF
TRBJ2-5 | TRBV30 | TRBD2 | AWSVHLAGWETQY
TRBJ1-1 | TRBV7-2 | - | ASSLTYGIWTEAF
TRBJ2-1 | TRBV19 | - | ASSPGSYEQF
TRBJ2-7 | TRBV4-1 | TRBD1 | ASSQNQGASWNEQY
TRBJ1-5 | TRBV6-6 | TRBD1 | ASSSEGQAAQPQH
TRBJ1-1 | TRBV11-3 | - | ASSLEGLDSPTNDTEAF
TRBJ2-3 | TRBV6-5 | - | ASSYEGSTDTQY
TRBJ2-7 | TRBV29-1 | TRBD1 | SAAPGQVAEQY